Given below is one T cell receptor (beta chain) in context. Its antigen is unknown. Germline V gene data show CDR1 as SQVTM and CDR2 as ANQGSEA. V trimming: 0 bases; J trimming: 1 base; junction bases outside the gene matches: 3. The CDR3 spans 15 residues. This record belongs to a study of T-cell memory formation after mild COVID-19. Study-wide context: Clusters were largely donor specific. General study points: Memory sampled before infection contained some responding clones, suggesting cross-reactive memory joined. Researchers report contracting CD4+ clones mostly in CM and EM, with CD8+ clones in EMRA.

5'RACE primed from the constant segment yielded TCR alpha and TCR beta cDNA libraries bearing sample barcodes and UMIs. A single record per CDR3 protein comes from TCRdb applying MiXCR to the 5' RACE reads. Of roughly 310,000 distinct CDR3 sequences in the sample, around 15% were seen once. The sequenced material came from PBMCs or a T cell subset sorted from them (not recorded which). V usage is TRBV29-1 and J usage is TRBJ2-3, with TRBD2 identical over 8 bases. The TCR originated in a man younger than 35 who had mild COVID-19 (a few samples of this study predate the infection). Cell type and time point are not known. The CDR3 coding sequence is TGCAGCGTTGAAGACCGAGCGGGGGGCACAGATACGCAGTATTTT. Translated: CSVEDRAGGTDTQYF.